The sequence of this T cell receptor (beta chain) was determined in a study of blood T cell repertoires in COVID-19. On the study more broadly: Researchers got acute and convalescent COVID-19 samples from the United States, Italy and Spain. The cDNA or gDNA used as material had been derived from T cells, B-cell-depleted T cells, or PBMCs.

In the study's own analysis: How many nucleated cells were present was estimated from reference gene primer amplification. Sequencing used immunoSEQ multiplex PCR; TCRdb keeps in-frame clones, though not all of them. V, J and clone size were drawn from that table, and D and trimming were deduced from the DNA. The table shows around 180,000 clones, with about 85% occurring only once. The material sequenced was peripheral blood. This TCR was sampled from a man aged 55 to 70 with acute or convalescent COVID-19.

The CDR3 protein is CASSPPARAEAFF. The CDR3 DNA sequence: TGTGCCAGCAGCCCTCCGGCTCGGGCTGAAGCTTTCTTT. The chain couples TRBV7-2 to TRBJ1-1; no definite D call. CDR1 and CDR2 (germline): SGHTA, FQGNSA. V lost 5 bases and J 6 bases, leaving 13 bases between the germline ends. The CDR3 length is 13 residues.